This T cell receptor (beta chain) came from a study of cytomegalovirus exposure and HLA in healthy donors. Study-wide context: Findings of an earlier analysis included roughly 110 million unique TCR beta sequences from 200 million or so T cells. Most genotyped donors, roughly 80% of about 360, had Caucasian-associated genetic ancestry. General study results and limits: There were some public TCRs occurring in many donors, but most TCR sequences were rare. Roughly even sequencing depth across donors was the assumption behind the presence/absence analyses.

Regarding this clone: Its antigen is still unknown. At the DNA level, this CDR3 is encoded by other sequences in the same sample as well.

Primers for the PCR totalled 60 Vbeta and 13 Jbeta. Sequencing was performed with immunoSEQ multiplex PCR; in TCRdb, only in-frame clones are kept and a portion is missing. The sample holds about 120,000 clones, 70% to 85% seen once. V lost 4 bases to trimming and J lost 6 bases; unmatched junction nucleotides: 9. Germline lookup yields CDR1 MRHNA and CDR2 SNTAGT. This CDR3 comprises 15 residues. The source of this sequence is a man aged 40-49 years in good health and CMV-seropositive. Source material: PBMCs. The chain has TRBV6-4 and TRBJ2-1; 7 nucleotides line up with TRBD2. CDR3 protein: CASSVEPGGSNEQFF. For the CDR3, the DNA is TGTGCCAGCAGTGTGGAGCCCGGCGGGAGCAATGAGCAGTTCTTC.